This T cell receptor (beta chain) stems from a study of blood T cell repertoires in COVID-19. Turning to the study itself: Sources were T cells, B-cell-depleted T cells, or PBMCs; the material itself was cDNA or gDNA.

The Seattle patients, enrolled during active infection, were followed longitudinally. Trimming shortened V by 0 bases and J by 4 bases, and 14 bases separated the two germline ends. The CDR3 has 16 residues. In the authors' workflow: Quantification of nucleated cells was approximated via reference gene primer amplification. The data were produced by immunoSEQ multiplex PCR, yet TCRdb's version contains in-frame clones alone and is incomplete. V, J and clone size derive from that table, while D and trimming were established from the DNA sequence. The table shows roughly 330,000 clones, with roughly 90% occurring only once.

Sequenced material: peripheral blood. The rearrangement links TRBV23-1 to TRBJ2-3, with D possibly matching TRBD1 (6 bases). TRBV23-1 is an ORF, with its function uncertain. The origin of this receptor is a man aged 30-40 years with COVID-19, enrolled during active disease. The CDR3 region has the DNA TGCGCCAGCAGTCAATCCCCCCCAGGGGCGGCAGATACGCAGTATTTT. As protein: CASSQSPPGAADTQYF.